These 25 T cell receptor beta chains came from one sample sequenced in a study of T cells after yellow fever vaccination. TCRdb re-analysed the 5' RACE reads in MiXCR, keeping a single row per CDR3 protein. The table records fewer than 450,000 distinct CDR3 sequences, around 8.1% of them present only once. The specimen was PBMCs, collected about 49 days after the first yellow fever vaccination. The receptors stem from a man younger than 35 who received the YFV17D yellow fever vaccine.

This chain links TRBV7-8 with TRBJ1-6, with 9 bases matching TRBD1. CDR1 SGHVS and CDR2 FQNEAQ come from the germline V gene. The CDR3 is 15 residues long. The V and J ends lost 4 bases and 7 bases, in that order; junction bases with no gene match: 5. The CDR3 nucleotides are TGTGCCAGCAGCTCCACAGGGGGCCTGAATTCACCCCTCCACTTT. Translation gives CASSSTGGLNSPLHF.

The chain joins TRBV10-3 to TRBJ2-3; 11 nucleotides agree with TRBD2. CDR3 length: 15 residues. Germline trimming cut 4 bases from V and 4 bases from J; bases unmatched to any gene: 4. CDR1 is ENHRY and CDR2 is SYGVKD in the germline V gene. The CDR3 is CAISGVAGGPDTQYF. CDR3 DNA: TGTGCCATCAGTGGGGTAGCGGGGGGGCCAGATACGCAGTATTTT.

This clonotype was counted between two and nine times. The CDR3 bases are TGTGCCAGCAGCGCGGGACATCCTAACTATGGCTACACCTTC. Its translation: CASSAGHPNYGYTF. V gene TRBV9 combines with J gene TRBJ1-2; possibly TRBD1 for D (6 bases). The V end was cut by 3 bases, the J end by 0 bases, with 9 bases between. From germline, CDR1 is SGDLS and CDR2 YYNGEE. This CDR3 spans 14 amino acids.

This clonotype appeared many times. The chain recombines TRBV6-1 with TRBJ1-5; tentative D call: TRBD1 (6 bases). Trimming left V 9 bases short and J 0 bases short, with 12 bases between. The CDR3 contains 14 residues. The V gene's germline CDR1 is MNHNS and CDR2 SASEGT. The CDR3 sequence is CASGTGSSNQPQHF. CDR3 nucleotides: TGTGCCAGTGGAACAGGGAGTAGCAATCAGCCCCAGCATTTT.

This rearrangement joins TRBV7-9 to TRBJ1-1; 8 nucleotides match TRBD1. The V and J ends lost 8 bases and 5 bases, in that order; junction bases with no gene match: 7. The CDR3 has 13 residues. The germline V gene has CDR1 SEHNR and CDR2 FQNEAQ (reference sequence). CDR3 protein: CASGKQGGTEAFF. The DNA for the CDR3 is TGTGCCAGCGGAAAACAGGGGGGGACTGAAGCTTTCTTT.

The J gene is TRBJ2-5, the V gene TRBV7-7; D may correspond to TRBD1 or TRBD2 (5 bases each). The CDR3 length is 17 residues. The germline gives CDR1 SSHAT, CDR2 FNYEAQ (reference sequence). The V end lost 0 bases, the J end lost 4 bases, and 18 bases lay between the germline ends. This CDR3 reads CASSLAAAGTLGETQYF. The CDR3 nucleotides are TGTGCCAGCAGCTTAGCGGCGGCAGGGACCCTGGGAGAGACCCAGTACTTC.

A word on this clonotype: Compared with germline, one end of the junction differs, possibly owing to a read error. The CDR3 DNA sequence: TGTGCCAGCAGCTTATGGCTGAACAATGAACAGTTCTTC. This gives the protein CASSLWLNNEQFF. V and J are TRBV7-6 and TRBJ2-1; D gene uncertain. The CDR3 sequence is 13 residues long. The germline gives CDR1 SGHVS, CDR2 FNYEAQ.

This clonotype was detected once. The chain has TRBV7-9 and TRBJ2-5, with D hard to call. The CDR3 runs 14 residues. The V and J ends lost 5 bases and 5 bases respectively, with 15 bases between them. Germline CDR1 SEHNR, CDR2 FQNEAQ (reference sequence). CDR3 loop: CASSKHQRRETQYF. DNA for the CDR3: TGTGCCAGCAGCAAACACCAGAGGCGGGAGACCCAGTACTTC.

This clonotype was found a few times. For the CDR3, the DNA is TGCAGTGCTAGCTCTTACTCACCCACTGGCTACACCTTC. Its translation: CSASSYSPTGYTF. The rearrangement links TRBV20-1 to TRBJ1-2, with D hard to call. The CDR3 runs to 13 residues. Trimming shortened V by 3 bases and J by 7 bases, and 15 bases separated the two germline ends. In germline, CDR1 is DFQATT, CDR2 SNEGSKA (reference sequence).

This clonotype appeared many times. The V gene is TRBV7-9, the J gene TRBJ2-1; a weak D match, TRBD2 (6 bases). The CDR3 spans 14 residues. Germline lookup yields CDR1 SEHNR and CDR2 FQNEAQ (reference sequence). With 1 base removed from V and 10 bases from J, the gap between germline ends came to 14 bases. The CDR3 spells CASSLVGGEREQFF. The CDR3 DNA reads TGTGCCAGCAGCTTAGTAGGCGGGGAACGAGAGCAGTTCTTC.

In this sample, this clonotype turned up a few times. The genes are TRBV6-1 and TRBJ2-2; 8 positions agree with TRBD2. The V segment lost 6 bases and the J segment 7 bases; nucleotides outside the gene matches: 13. Germline V CDR1 and CDR2: MNHNS, SASEGT. This CDR3 comprises 16 residues. The CDR3 DNA reads TGTGCCAGCAGAGAACGGGGGGGCCAAAGTATCGGGGAGCTGTTTTTT. As protein: CASRERGGQSIGELFF.

This clonotype was recorded a few times. The chain couples TRBV5-1 to TRBJ2-3; D is tentatively TRBD1 or TRBD2 (6 bases each). The ends were cut back, 5 bases at V and 7 bases at J, with 14 bases in the middle. The CDR3 sequence is 13 residues long. Germline CDR1 SGHRS, CDR2 YFSETQ. CDR3 DNA sequence: TGCGCCAGCAGAAACTTAGGGGGGAATACGCAGTATTTT. Encoded protein: CASRNLGGNTQYF.

This clonotype was recorded a few times. The chain joins TRBV5-1 to TRBJ1-1, with a weak D call TRBD1 (6 bases). The CDR3 extends over 17 amino acids. Germline CDR1 SGHRS, CDR2 YFSETQ. Trimming left V 0 bases short and J 0 bases short, with 15 bases between. As DNA, the CDR3 is TGCGCCAGCAGCTTGGTAACAGGGACGAGGGTGAACACTGAAGCTTTCTTT. This encodes CASSLVTGTRVNTEAFF.

This clonotype turned up a few times. The V and J genes are TRBV7-6 and TRBJ1-3, with D possibly being TRBD1 (6 bases). Trimming shortened V by 4 bases and J by 0 bases, and 22 bases separated the two germline ends. This CDR3 contains 19 residues. Germline assignment: CDR1 SGHVS and CDR2 FNYEAQ. In nucleotides, the CDR3 is TGTGCCAGCAGCTACCGGCGGGGCCCCAGGGGAACCTCTGGAAACACCATATATTTT. It translates to CASSYRRGPRGTSGNTIYF.

The rearrangement links TRBV29-1 to TRBJ1-1; weak D call: TRBD1 (6 bases). This CDR3 region has 14 residues. CDR1 SQVTM and CDR2 ANQGSEA come from the germline V gene. V was cut by 6 bases and J by 0 bases, with 14 bases left in between. The CDR3 nucleotides read TGCAGCGTCCAGGGGTTCCCAATGAACACTGAAGCTTTCTTT. Translating gives CSVQGFPMNTEAFF.

The chain couples TRBV5-8 to TRBJ2-3; TRBD2 is a possible D gene (5 bases). Between the trimmed V and J ends, which lost 2 bases and 0 bases, there was a span of 13 bases. Germline CDR1 is SGHTS and CDR2 is YDEGEE. The CDR3 covers 16 residues. The CDR3 DNA is TGTGCCAGCAGCTTCCCTCGGGATCAGAGCACAGATACGCAGTATTTT. Residues: CASSFPRDQSTDTQYF.

This rearrangement joins TRBV5-1 to TRBJ2-1, with a possible D match to TRBD2 (8 bases). This CDR3 has 15 residues. The V end lost 4 bases, the J end lost 5 bases, and 16 bases lay between the germline ends. Germline V gene sequence: CDR1 SGHRS, CDR2 YFSETQ. The CDR3: CASSAGGQRNNEQFF. DNA for the CDR3: TGCGCCAGCAGCGCGGGGGGACAGCGAAACAATGAGCAGTTCTTC.

V gene TRBV29-1 combines with J gene TRBJ2-5; 12 bases align to TRBD1. The CDR3 length is 14 residues. V lost 7 bases, J lost 3 bases, and 6 bases stayed unmatched. The germline CDR1 and CDR2 sequences are SQVTM and ANQGSEA. CDR3 protein: CSAYGTGGEETQYF. As DNA, the CDR3 is TGCAGCGCCTACGGGACAGGGGGCGAAGAGACCCAGTACTTC.

This clonotype was counted a few times. The V gene is TRBV7-2, the J gene TRBJ2-1; 8 bases line up with TRBD1. The ends lost 3 bases at V and 5 bases at J; junction bases unmatched: 6. The CDR3 is 15 residues long. Germline V lookup: CDR1 SGHTA, CDR2 FQGNSA. The CDR3 protein is CASSLTGVVDNEQFF. Here the CDR3 DNA reads TGTGCCAGCAGCTTGACAGGGGTCGTCGACAATGAGCAGTTCTTC.

This chain links TRBV20-1 with TRBJ2-3; tentatively, D is TRBD2 (7 bases). This CDR3 is 16 amino acids long. Between the trimmed V and J ends, which lost 1 base and 0 bases, there was a span of 14 bases. Germline V gene lookup returns CDR1 DFQATT and CDR2 SNEGSKA (reference sequence). The CDR3 sequence: CSARVGGGRSTDTQYF. The CDR3 DNA reads TGCAGTGCTAGAGTAGGGGGAGGGCGGAGCACAGATACGCAGTATTTT.

This chain uses TRBV14 with TRBJ2-3; D is ambiguous. Trimming left V 8 bases short and J 4 bases short, with 19 bases between. Germline V gene lookup returns CDR1 SGHDN and CDR2 FVKESK. CDR3 length equals 15 residues. The CDR3: CASSPAKSEADTQYF. The CDR3 DNA follows: TGTGCCAGCTCCCCTGCGAAATCAGAGGCAGATACGCAGTATTTT.

The sample holds many counts of this clonotype. The J gene is TRBJ1-1, the V gene TRBV6-2 or TRBV6-3; a weak D match, TRBD1 (5 bases). Germline V gene data show CDR1 as MNHEY and CDR2 as SVGEGT. This CDR3 spans 12 amino acids. V lost 4 bases, J lost 5 bases, and 8 bases lay in between. In DNA form, the CDR3 reads TGTGCCAGCAGTTTCAGGGTTACTGAAGCTTTCTTT. Amino acids: CASSFRVTEAFF.

This clonotype came up a few times. The chain joins TRBV24-1 to TRBJ2-3, with 9 bases fitting TRBD1. Trimming cost V 5 bases and J 5 bases; bases outside gene matches: 10. Per the germline V gene, CDR1 is KGHDR and CDR2 is SFDVKD. The CDR3 has 16 residues. The CDR3 region has the DNA TGTGCCACCAGTGCCTCCGGGACAGGGAGGATAGATACGCAGTATTTT. Its translation: CATSASGTGRIDTQYF.

This clonotype was seen more than once but under ten times. This sequence joins TRBV7-9 and TRBJ2-3; 7 nucleotides match TRBD2. Trimming removed 4 bases from V and 7 bases from J; junction bases left unmatched: 2. Looked up from germline, CDR1 is SEHNR and CDR2 is FQNEAQ (reference sequence). This CDR3 spans 12 amino acids. The CDR3 nucleotides read TGTGCCAGCAGCTGGGAGGGGTATACGCAGTATTTT. Encoded protein: CASSWEGYTQYF.

This clonotype was seen ten or more times. As DNA, the CDR3 is TGTGCCACCAGTGAGGCAACAGGGGTTTGGAATCAGCCCCAGCATTTT. Its translation is CATSEATGVWNQPQHF. V and J are TRBV24-1 and TRBJ1-5; 7 bases are a match to TRBD1. This CDR3 is 16 amino acids long. Losses at the gene ends were 4 bases for V and 4 bases for J; bases not matched to a gene: 9. Germline CDR1 and CDR2: KGHDR and SFDVKD.